The subject of this entry is one TCR beta chain. No antigen is known for it. No base quality values were provided; no much bigger clone lies one nucleotide off. Only healthy Caucasian donors were included. Miltenyi CD45RO+ enrichment and human naive T-cell isolation kits were used to isolate memory (CD45RO+) and naive T cells from PBMC. Trimming at the junction amounts to 7 bases on V and 2 bases on J, and the germline ends lie 15 bases apart. Per the germline V gene, MNHNS is the CDR1 and SASEGT is the CDR2. Inclusive of the bounding cysteine and phenylalanine, the CDR3 is 14 residues long. Of all the DNA, just the CDR3 is kept, 42 bases in frame from base 1. Libraries came from 5' RACE. Data came from an Illumina HiSeq 2000. Template switching introduced a universal primer binding site; the final cDNA contained a unique molecular identifier, enabling accurate counting of TCR cDNA molecules. First-strand cDNA for TCR alpha and beta chains was synthesized from specific primers in the conserved constant-segment region. To control for contamination, every cDNA library was double barcoded, receiving both a SMART-Mk sample barcode and Illumina barcodes. TruSeq adapter sequences and Illumina sample barcodes were added in two successive PCR steps. The Illumina HiSeq platform was used with custom primers to sequence TCR alpha and beta cDNA libraries. Per the source publication's procedure: Unique molecular identifiers were extracted from raw reads with MiGEC, and CDR3 positions were determined with MiXCR. For each individual, recombination models were inferred using an EM algorithm with the repgenHMM and IGoR tools. The analysis of shared clonotypes was done with the tcR package in R, with sharing normalized by the product of cloneset sizes. To study raw recombination free of thymic and clonal selection effects, out-of-frame nonproductive sequences were analyzed. TCRdb applied fastp at Q25 and MiXCR to the public reads, then kept only in-frame beta chains. Each entry merges the rows of one CDR3 protein and shows their most common DNA and genes. The V and J calls here are based on TCRdb, not the publication. The sample table holds about 160,000 distinct CDR3 sequences, of which 3% to 4.5% were seen once. The ten largest clonotypes hold more than 7% of the sample.

This sample is drawn from a study of identical twins (dated by TCRdb to 2016 to 2018). Background on the whole study: To test whether fetal clonotypes persist, this study deep-sequenced TCR alpha and beta repertoires from monozygotic twins, from unrelated adults of various ages, and from cord blood. Replicate twin experiments were performed at different times using different library preparation protocols to rule out contamination. General conclusions and limits of the study: Out-of-frame TCR alpha sharing in monozygotic twins was systematically underestimated by recombination models, whereas sharing between unrelated individuals was in agreement with the recombination models. Abundant cord blood beta clonotypes had fewer insertions, young adult naive repertoires showed a similar but weaker trend, and memory repertoires showed no such trend. Conclusions relied on cross-sectional statistical analysis, since the same donors could not be followed over many years. Compared with coincidental sharing between unrelated individuals, out-of-frame TCR alpha sequences shared between twins had an excess of sequences with low generation probability. The excess sharing between twins in beta out-of-frame sequences was weaker because fewer shared sequences reduced the signal-to-noise ratio. Invariant T cells such as MAIT and iNKT could partly confound zero-insertion analyses, though diverse VJ usage argued against this for most clonotypes.

Sequencing was performed on memory T cells sorted from blood. The intended sense of this specimen's cell subset or site label: CD45RO+ enriched T cells. The TCR comes from a young man in good health. The rearranged chain carries TRBV6-1 and TRBJ2-7; TRBD2 is possibly the D segment (5 matching bases). The CDR3 here reads CASTPREGPYEQYF. The DNA reads TGTGCCAGCACCCCCCGAGAGGGCCCCTACGAGCAGTACTTC.